Listed below are T cell receptor beta chains from one sample, sequenced in a study of radiotherapy plus CTLA-4 blockade in lung cancer. Repertoires were generated with immunoSEQ multiplex PCR, while TCRdb's copy carries only in-frame clones and drops some. The sample shows 40,000 to 50,000 clones, around 73% of them seen only once. Material: peripheral blood, obtained from a patient treated with radiotherapy plus ipilimumab. Receptors originate from a human donor with non-small cell lung cancer who had a complete response to radiotherapy plus ipilimumab. Each CDR3 is given with its conserved first and last residue. A D gene is named only where the DNA matches it firmly. A clone size is listed for some rows: how often the clone was seen (once, few, many), or a class if it is expanded.

>few|NA|TRBV9|TRBJ2-5
TGTGCCAGCAGCGCCACCGGGGGATATTTGGAGACCCAGTACTTC
CASSATGGYLETQYF
>few|NA|TRBV30|TRBJ1-2
TGTGCCCGTGACAGGCGTAACTATGGCTACACCTTC
CARDRRNYGYTF
>once|TRBD2|TRBV25-1|TRBJ2-5
TGTGCCAGCAGTGAACGACTAGCGGGGGGTGGAGAGACCCAGTACTTC
CASSERLAGGGETQYF
>NA|TRBD1|TRBV7-2|TRBJ1-4
TGTGCCAGCAGCTTAGGGACAGGGAATGAAAAACTGTTTTTT
CASSLGTGNEKLFF
>few|NA|TRBV14|TRBJ1-1
TGTGCCAGCAGCCAAGATTTGGGGGGCACTGAAGCTTTCTTT
CASSQDLGGTEAFF
>NA|NA|TRBV5-4|TRBJ2-7
TGTGCCAGCAGCTTGTTTTTTAGGGGCGAGCAGTACTTC
CASSLFFRGEQYF
>NA|NA|TRBV9|TRBJ2-7
TGTGCCAGCAGCGGGGGACTGGGGGCCTACGAGCAGTACTTC
CASSGGLGAYEQYF
>NA|NA|TRBV7-2|TRBJ2-3
TGTGCCAGCAGCCCAGGGCGGGGGCAAATAGATACGCAGTATTTT
CASSPGRGQIDTQYF
>many|NA|TRBV10-1|TRBJ1-1
TGCGCCAGCAGTGCCACAGGGACCTACACTGAAGCTTTCTTT
CASSATGTYTEAFF
>NA|TRBD1|TRBV5-4|TRBJ2-3
TGTGCCAGCAGCTCAAACGACAGGGTACCAGATACGCAGTATTTT
CASSSNDRVPDTQYF